This TCR beta chain was identified in a study of CD8+ T cells in alopecia areata. On the study more broadly: Tofacitinib ran for 6 to 18 months before 6 months off drug. Study conclusions and caveats: Sequenced scalp T cells also include alphabeta T cells resident in normal skin. Higher clonality than in normal scalp was seen in lesional scalp, especially alopecia totalis/universalis.

A remark on this clone: Antigen specificity is unknown.

TCR sequencing used cDNA made by reverse transcription of extracted RNA. Assay used: immunoSEQ multiplex PCR; TCRdb lists only in-frame clones, some missing. The sample shows 140,000 to 150,000 clones, about 60% of them seen only once. The TCR comes from a human donor with alopecia areata. Sequences were derived from CD4+ T cells sorted from blood, sampled at week 0.

The CDR3, as DNA: TGCGCCAGCACCCCGGGACAGGGGACCCACGAGCAGTACTTC. Encoded protein: CASTPGQGTHEQYF. The rearrangement links TRBV23-1 to TRBJ2-7; 10 bases agree with TRBD1. TRBV23-1 is known as an ORF, though its function is uncertain. The CDR3 length is 14 residues. V was pared by 7 bases and J by 5 bases, with 8 bases of the junction left unmatched.